This record concerns one T cell receptor (beta chain) sequence. The repertoire was sequenced with immunoSEQ multiplex PCR; TCRdb's copy has only in-frame clones and lacks some. Among 50,000 to 65,000 clones listed, 82% were seen once. This sample was included in a study of OX40 agonist ivuxolimab in advanced cancers. Sequenced material: CD4+ or CD8+ T cells sorted from blood, taken in a trial of the OX40 agonist ivuxolimab. The receptor was isolated from an adult with an advanced solid tumor such as melanoma, head and neck, liver or kidney cancer.

In nucleotides, the CDR3 is TGTGCCAGCAGCCAAGATCGCGTAGCGGGGGGACGCCAAGAGACCCAGTACTTC. As protein: CASSQDRVAGGRQETQYF. The chain couples TRBV4-2 to TRBJ2-5; 10 nucleotides line up with TRBD2. The trim removed 0 bases at V and 1 base at J, leaving 8 bases unmatched. In germline, CDR1 is LGHNA, CDR2 YNFKEQ. The CDR3 consists of 18 residues.